The 2 T cell receptor beta chains below were found in one sample sequenced in a study of cytomegalovirus exposure and HLA in healthy donors. It was with 60 Vbeta and 13 Jbeta primers that the PCR ran. Method: immunoSEQ multiplex PCR; TCRdb's copy keeps in-frame clones and lacks some. Among approximately 100,000 clones listed, about 75% were seen once. The sample comprised PBMCs. These TCRs come from a woman in her 40s in good health and CMV-seropositive.

The genes are TRBV10-3 and TRBJ2-5, with 10 bases identical to TRBD1. V lost 6 bases to trimming and J lost 4 bases; unmatched junction nucleotides: 5. This CDR3 has 14 residues. Germline V gene lookup returns CDR1 ENHRY and CDR2 SYGVKD. In nucleotides, the CDR3 is TGTGCCATCAGCGGTGGACAGGGGGGAGAGACCCAGTACTTC. Residues: CAISGGQGGETQYF.

This clone appeared a few times. The rearrangement joins TRBV6-1 to TRBJ1-4, with D possibly matching TRBD1 (6 bases). CDR3 size: 14 residues. Trimming took 4 bases from V and 8 from J, leaving 14 bases between them. Germline V lookup: CDR1 MNHNS, CDR2 SASEGT. CDR3 DNA sequence: TGTGCCAGCAGTGGTGCGGGGGCCGGCGAAAAACTGTTTTTT. This gives the protein CASSGAGAGEKLFF.